A single sample gave rise to the 20 T cell receptor beta chains below, sequenced in a study of blood T cells in healthy people across ages. Combining a sample-barcoded 5' primer with a J-beta primer mix, a second PCR ran for 7 to 11 cycles. TCRdb processed the 5' RACE reads anew with MiXCR; each CDR3 protein has one entry. Among about 1.4 million distinct CDR3 sequences listed, around 59% were seen once. The specimen was blood. Source of these receptors: a young man in good health.

This sequence joins TRBV2 and TRBJ2-4; no clear D. The better agreement between TRBJ2-7 and the DNA end casts doubt on the J call. This CDR3 contains 15 residues. Germline CDR1 and CDR2: SNHLY and FYNNEI. The CDR3 reads CASTTLPDGAYEQYF. DNA for the CDR3: TGTGCCAGCACCACGCTACCGGACGGAGCCTACGAGCAGTACTTC.

This clonotype was observed a few times. DNA of the CDR3: TGCAGTGGCAAAGGGGGCGCTGGGGCCAACGTCCTGACTTTC. It translates to CSGKGGAGANVLTF. The chain couples TRBV20-1 to TRBJ2-6; 7 positions match TRBD1. The J segment lost 2 bases and the V segment lost 7 bases, leaving 5 bases of the junction unmatched. Germline CDR1 DFQATT, CDR2 SNEGSKA (reference sequence). The CDR3 has 14 amino acids.

The V and J genes are TRBV4-2 and TRBJ2-4; D is tentatively TRBD1 or TRBD2 (5 bases each). The V gene's germline CDR1 is LGHNA and CDR2 YNFKEQ. This CDR3 has 14 amino acids. Trimming cost V 1 base and J 11 bases, with 15 bases left between them. The CDR3 sequence: CASSQGDAGLVQYF. In DNA, the CDR3 is TGTGCCAGCAGCCAAGGGGACGCGGGCCTGGTTCAGTACTTC.

The chain joins TRBV7-2 to TRBJ2-1, with D hard to call. V shed 2 bases and J shed 9 bases, with 5 bases lying between them. Germline CDR1 is SGHTA and CDR2 is FQGNSA. CDR3 length: 11 residues. DNA of the CDR3: TGTGCCAGCAGCTTAATACTTGAGCAGTTCTTC. Its protein product is CASSLILEQFF.

The chain uses TRBV28 and TRBJ1-2; no reliable D call. V lost 3 bases and J lost 0, with 14 bases in between. In germline, CDR1 is MDHEN, CDR2 SYDVKM. This CDR3 has 16 amino acids. The chain's CDR3 is CASSLGSGHANYGYTF. CDR3 nucleotide sequence: TGTGCCAGCAGTTTGGGTAGTGGCCATGCTAACTATGGCTACACCTTC.

This chain links TRBV27 with TRBJ2-1; 11 positions agree with TRBD1. With 7 bases clipped from V and 8 bases from J, the junction kept 7 bases outside the gene matches. The CDR3 loop spans 14 amino acids. Germline assignment: CDR1 MNHEY and CDR2 SMNVEV (reference sequence). CDR3 sequence: CASTWTGGNYEQFF. As DNA, the CDR3 is TGTGCCAGCACCTGGACAGGGGGCAACTATGAGCAGTTCTTC.

As to this clonotype: A much larger clone is a single base away; this may be a read error. The chain has TRBV20-1 and TRBJ2-1; no clear D gene. This CDR3 contains 10 residues. V was trimmed by 0 bases and J by 9 bases, leaving 3 bases between them. Germline loops: CDR1 DFQATT, CDR2 SNEGSKA (reference sequence). The CDR3 here is CSARDSEQFF. CDR3 nucleotides: TGCAGTGCTAGAGATAGTGAGCAGTTCTTC.

As for this clonotype: Its ends do not fully match the called genes, so a read error is possible. This chain connects TRBV27 to TRBJ2-7; D is uncertain. The CDR3 totals 14 residues. Germline-derived CDR1 and CDR2 are MNHEY and SMNVEV (reference sequence). This CDR3 is CASSLGSLYYAQYF. The CDR3 DNA sequence: TGTGCCAGCAGTTTAGGGTCTCTGTATTACGCGCAGTACTTC.

In this sample, this clonotype turned up a few times. The chain has TRBV4-1 and TRBJ2-7; D is undetermined. Matching the DNA end better, TRBJ2-4 makes the J call doubtful. Looked up from germline, CDR1 is MGHRA and CDR2 is YSYEKL. The CDR3 consists of 13 residues. For the CDR3, the DNA is TGCGCCAGCAGCCAAGGGGTGAAACCCATTCAGTACTTC. Protein sequence: CASSQGVKPIQYF.

V gene TRBV29-1 combines with J gene TRBJ2-5; 9 bases fit TRBD1. J was trimmed by 5 bases and V by 2 bases; bases with no gene match: 6. CDR1 is SQVTM and CDR2 is ANQGSEA in the germline V gene. This CDR3 is built from 14 residues. The chain's CDR3 is CSVESGTGSETQYF. The CDR3 DNA reads as TGCAGCGTTGAATCCGGGACAGGGTCGGAGACCCAGTACTTC.

The chain uses TRBV4-1 and TRBJ1-6; D remains ambiguous. Germline-derived CDR1 and CDR2 are MGHRA and YSYEKL. The germline V and J ends were trimmed by 4 bases and 13 bases, with 14 bases remaining between them. The CDR3 extends over 13 amino acids. The CDR3 here is CASSPTHGLPLHF. CDR3 sequence (DNA): TGCGCCAGCAGCCCAACTCACGGTCTGCCCCTCCACTTT.

The sample holds many counts of this clonotype. The chain recombines TRBV4-1 with TRBJ1-2; 9 bases are shared with TRBD1. The length of the CDR3 is 15 residues. V lost 6 bases, J lost 1 base, and 6 bases stayed unmatched. Germline loops: CDR1 MGHRA, CDR2 YSYEKL. The CDR3 spells CASRPGTGNNYGYTF. The CDR3 DNA reads as TGCGCCAGCAGACCCGGGACAGGGAATAACTATGGCTACACCTTC.

The V call is TRBV29-1, the J call TRBJ1-1, with D tentatively TRBD1 (5 bases). There are 15 residues in the CDR3. Per germline, CDR1 SQVTM and CDR2 ANQGSEA. Trimming cost V 3 bases and J 4 bases, with 18 bases left between them. CDR3 in DNA: TGCAGCGTTGAGAGCGAGGAGGGACGGATCACTGAAGCTTTCTTT. Protein sequence: CSVESEEGRITEAFF.

This clonotype was counted only a few times. This rearrangement joins TRBV29-1 to TRBJ2-1; 10 bases map to TRBD2. In germline, CDR1 is SQVTM, CDR2 ANQGSEA. The CDR3 totals 19 residues. V dropped 0 bases and J dropped 0; count of bases not matched to a gene: 11. The CDR3 bases are TGCAGCGTTGAAGATACTAGCGGGGACCTTGAGAGCTCCTACAATGAGCAGTTCTTC. It specifies CSVEDTSGDLESSYNEQFF.

The rearrangement uses TRBV11-2 and TRBJ2-1; D might be TRBD2 (5 bases). V lost 5 bases and J lost 4, with 12 bases in between. Germline V gene data show CDR1 as SGHAT and CDR2 as FQNNGV. The CDR3 is 14 amino acids. CDR3 amino acids: CASSPNRGYNEQFF. CDR3 sequence (DNA): TGTGCCAGCAGCCCCAATCGGGGATACAATGAGCAGTTCTTC.

The chain carries TRBV29-1 and TRBJ2-1; D is unclear. V lost 1 base to trimming and J lost 11 bases, with 18 bases between them. CDR3 length: 14 residues. Per the germline V gene, CDR1 is SQVTM and CDR2 is ANQGSEA. This CDR3 is CSVEVDGISAKQFF. The CDR3 bases are TGCAGCGTTGAAGTGGACGGCATCTCAGCGAAGCAGTTCTTC.

In its sample, this clonotype was seen a few times. The chain links TRBV6-5 to TRBJ2-4; D remains ambiguous. The DNA end is a closer match to TRBJ2-7, so the J assignment may be wrong. Per the germline V gene, CDR1 is MNHEY and CDR2 is SVGAGI. The CDR3 is 14 amino acids. The CDR3 DNA reads TGTGCCAGCACTTTGACGCCTCGCCATCGCGAGCAGTACTTC. Encoded protein: CASTLTPRHREQYF.

The chain has TRBV7-9 and TRBJ2-7, with 9 bases identical to TRBD2. Germline CDR1 reads SEHNR; CDR2 reads FQNEAQ (reference sequence). V lost 5 bases, J lost 2 bases, and 10 bases stayed unmatched. The CDR3 spans 16 residues. This CDR3 reads CASSLVSGLAAYEQYF. The CDR3 DNA sequence: TGTGCCAGCAGCCTGGTTTCGGGACTAGCAGCCTACGAGCAGTACTTC.

V is TRBV25-1 and J is TRBJ1-6; D is possibly TRBD1 (5 bases). The length of the CDR3 is 15 residues. V lost 0 bases and J 7 bases, leaving 10 bases between the germline ends. Germline CDR1 reads MGHDK; CDR2 reads SYGVNS. CDR3 residues: CASSEYRGRNSPLHF. The CDR3 coding sequence is TGTGCCAGCAGTGAATATAGGGGACGAAATTCACCCCTCCACTTT.

Regarding this clonotype: This may stem from a read error, because a much larger clone lies one nucleotide away. The rearrangement uses TRBV28 and TRBJ2-7; possibly TRBD1 for D (6 bases). Germline V lookup: CDR1 MDHEN, CDR2 SYDVKM. Trimming left V 5 bases short and J 7 bases short, with 18 bases between. The CDR3 covers 14 residues. The CDR3 loop reads CASSVRWGLGEQYF. Here the CDR3 DNA reads TGTGCCAGCAGTGTAAGGTGGGGGCTGGGGGAGCAGTACTTC.